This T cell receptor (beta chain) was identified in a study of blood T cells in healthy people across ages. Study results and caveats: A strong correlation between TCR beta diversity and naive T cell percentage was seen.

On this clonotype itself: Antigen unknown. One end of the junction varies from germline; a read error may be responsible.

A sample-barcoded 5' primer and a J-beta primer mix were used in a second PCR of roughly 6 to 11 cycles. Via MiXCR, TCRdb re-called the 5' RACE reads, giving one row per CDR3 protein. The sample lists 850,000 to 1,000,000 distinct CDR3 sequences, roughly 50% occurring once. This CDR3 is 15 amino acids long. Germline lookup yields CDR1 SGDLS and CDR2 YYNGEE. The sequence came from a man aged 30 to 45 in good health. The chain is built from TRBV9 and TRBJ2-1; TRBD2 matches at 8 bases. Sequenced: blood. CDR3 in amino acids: CASSVGGGGRNKQFF. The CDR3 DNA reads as TGTGCCAGTAGCGTAGGCGGCGGGGGGAGGAATAAGCAGTTCTTC.